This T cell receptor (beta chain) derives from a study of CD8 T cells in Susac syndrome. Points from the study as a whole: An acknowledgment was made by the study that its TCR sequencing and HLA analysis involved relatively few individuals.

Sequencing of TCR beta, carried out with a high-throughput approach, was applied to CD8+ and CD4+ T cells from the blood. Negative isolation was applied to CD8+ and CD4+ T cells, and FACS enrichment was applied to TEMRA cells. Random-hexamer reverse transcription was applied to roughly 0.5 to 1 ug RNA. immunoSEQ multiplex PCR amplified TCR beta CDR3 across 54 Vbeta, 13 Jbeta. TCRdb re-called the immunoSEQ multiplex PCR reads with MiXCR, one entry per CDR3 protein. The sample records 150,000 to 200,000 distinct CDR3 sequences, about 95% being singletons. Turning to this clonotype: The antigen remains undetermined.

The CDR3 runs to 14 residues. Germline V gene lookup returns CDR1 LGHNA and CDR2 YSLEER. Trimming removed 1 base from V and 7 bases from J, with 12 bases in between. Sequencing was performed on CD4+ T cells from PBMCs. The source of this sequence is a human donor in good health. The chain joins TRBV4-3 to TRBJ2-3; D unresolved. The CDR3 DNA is TGCGCCAGCAGCCAAGGGCCTAGAGGCCATACGCAGTATTTT. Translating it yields CASSQGPRGHTQYF.